One and the same sample provided the 7 T cell receptor beta chains below, sequenced in a study of molecular identifiers for immune sequencing clone quantification (dated by TCRdb to between 2018 and 2020). The library was built by means of PCR. TCRdb names NextSeq 500 as the instrument used. TCRdb reprocessing: public reads trimmed at Q25 with fastp, clones called with MiXCR, in-frame beta chains kept. Here each entry gathers all rows of one CDR3 protein and keeps the most common genes and DNA. This sample lists 400,000 to 600,000 distinct CDR3 sequences; around 23% were detected once. 0.7% to 0.9% of the sample is taken by the ten largest. The sample comprised naive CD8+ T cells from blood, with Jurkat cell RNA spiked in. The meaning of the sample's cell subset or site label: FACS-sorted CD8+CD4-CCR7+CD45RA+ naive T cells. The receptor source for this set is a human donor in good health. Some libraries in this study had Jurkat cell RNA spiked in.

At least ten counts were recorded for this clonotype. This chain joins TRBV20-1 and TRBJ2-7; D is ambiguous. V gave up 6 bases and J gave up 2 bases, with 14 bases separating them. CDR3 length equals 13 residues. In germline, CDR1 is DFQATT, CDR2 SNEGSKA (reference sequence). The DNA for the CDR3 is TGCAGTGCGAGAACTGGTACCACCTACGAGCAGTACTTC. Protein: CSARTGTTYEQYF.

This clonotype was observed a few times. This chain's CDR3 is CASSFGQFATETQYF. The CDR3 DNA reads TGTGCCAGCAGTTTCGGACAGTTCGCCACAGAGACCCAGTACTTC. The J gene is TRBJ2-5, the V gene TRBV6-5, with D perhaps TRBD1 (6 bases). From germline, CDR1 is MNHEY and CDR2 SVGAGI. V lost 4 bases, J lost 4 bases, and 16 bases lay in between. The length of the CDR3 is 15 residues.

This clonotype was seen ten or more times. This chain joins TRBV5-6 and TRBJ2-7, with a weak D call TRBD1 (6 bases). Deletions cut 4 bases from V and 2 bases from J, with 19 bases between. CDR3 length: 16 residues. Germline assignment: CDR1 SGHDT and CDR2 YYEEEE. This CDR3 is CASSTDQGFPAYEQYF. Here the CDR3 DNA reads TGTGCCAGCAGCACCGACCAGGGGTTCCCCGCCTACGAGCAGTACTTC.

The chain carries TRBV7-8 and TRBJ1-1; D unresolved. This CDR3 spans 16 amino acids. Trimming cost V 1 base and J 2 bases, with 14 bases left between them. The germline V gene encodes CDR1 SGHVS and CDR2 FQNEAQ. CDR3 bases: TGTGCCAGCAGCTTAGAATCATCGAGACCAAACACTGAAGCTTTCTTT. Its translation is CASSLESSRPNTEAFF.

Points on this clonotype: A clone one base away is much larger, so this may be a read error. The rearrangement uses TRBV12-3 or TRBV12-4 and TRBJ2-3, with D perhaps assigned TRBD1 or TRBD2 (6 bases each). The CDR3 covers 15 residues. V lost 6 bases, J lost 7 bases, and 20 bases lay in between. DNA for the CDR3: TGTGCCAGCAGCCCCTCCCGGGGGCCGTATAATACGCAGTATTTT. Its translation: CASSPSRGPYNTQYF.

The chain employs TRBV7-2 and TRBJ2-3; a possible D gene is TRBD2 (6 bases). CDR1 and CDR2 (germline): SGHTA, FQGNSA. The CDR3 runs 16 residues. The V end lost 5 bases, the J end lost 0 bases, and 15 bases lay between the germline ends. In nucleotides, the CDR3 is TGTGCCAGCAGCGTAGGTAGCGGACCTAGCACAGATACGCAGTATTTT. The encoded protein is CASSVGSGPSTDTQYF.

This clonotype was detected many times. The chain carries TRBV28 and TRBJ2-7; 7 nucleotides line up with TRBD2. CDR3 length equals 16 residues. The germline V gene encodes CDR1 MDHEN and CDR2 SYDVKM. V lost 6 bases, J lost 2 bases, and 13 bases stayed unmatched. The CDR3 reads CASSGRSSVRPYEQYF. The CDR3 DNA reads as TGTGCCAGCAGCGGGAGGAGTTCGGTTCGACCCTACGAGCAGTACTTC.